These 2 T cell receptor beta chains came from one sample sequenced in a study of Ad26.COV2.S vaccination and SARS-CoV-2 variants. Treatment indicated: 19 received Ad26.COV2.S at low or high dose, single or two shots; several received placebo; per-sample allocation not given. Vaccine and placebo recipients were sampled on day 63 after the first injection. The table came from immunoSEQ multiplex PCR; TCRdb's copy has only in-frame clones and leaves some out. The table includes 200,000 to 250,000 clones, over 75% detected once. The input for sequencing was peripheral blood, taken in a trial of Ad26.COV2.S vaccine versus placebo. These receptors all come from a person between 18 and 65 years old who received the Ad26.COV2.S COVID-19 vaccine or a placebo.

The V gene is TRBV27, the J gene TRBJ2-3; 7 bases fit TRBD1. The CDR3 sequence is 12 residues long. Germline V gene sequence: CDR1 MNHEY, CDR2 SMNVEV (reference sequence). CDR3 DNA: TGTGCAGACGACAGGGCGATAGATACGCAGTATTTT. Amino acids: CADDRAIDTQYF.

This rearrangement joins TRBV20-1 to TRBJ2-5; D gene uncertain. Germline loops: CDR1 DFQATT, CDR2 SNEGSKA (reference sequence). The ends were cut back, 3 bases at V and 3 bases at J, with 2 bases in the middle. The CDR3 totals 10 residues. The CDR3 DNA reads as TGCAGTGCTAGGAAAGAGACCCAGTACTTC. Protein product: CSARKETQYF.